The T cell receptor (beta chain) under discussion was sequenced for a study of beta chain features in type 1 diabetes. Reverse transcription of all isolated RNA meant that expressed TCRB transcripts were sequenced. Only in-frame clones appear in the TCRdb table, and some are missing; sequencing was by immunoSEQ multiplex PCR. The sample consists of hundreds of thousands of clones, 11% to 15% of them appearing once. Trimming took 4 bases from V and 9 from J, leaving 13 bases between them. This CDR3 is built from 13 residues. The germline V gene has CDR1 MNHEY and CDR2 SVGAGI. Study outcomes and limitations: TCRB CDR3 length was moderately but significantly reduced in all four CD4+ subsets of Type 1 diabetes patients.

Regarding this clone: Its antigen remains unidentified.

Sequencing was performed on naive CD4+ T cells from blood. The TCR sequence derives from a man between 18 and 29 years old with type 1 diabetes. J is TRBJ2-1 and V is TRBV6-5; D is tentatively TRBD1 or TRBD2 (5 bases each). The CDR3 loop is CASSLGRPGEQFF. The CDR3, as DNA: TGTGCCAGCAGTTTGGGACGTCCGGGTGAGCAGTTCTTC.